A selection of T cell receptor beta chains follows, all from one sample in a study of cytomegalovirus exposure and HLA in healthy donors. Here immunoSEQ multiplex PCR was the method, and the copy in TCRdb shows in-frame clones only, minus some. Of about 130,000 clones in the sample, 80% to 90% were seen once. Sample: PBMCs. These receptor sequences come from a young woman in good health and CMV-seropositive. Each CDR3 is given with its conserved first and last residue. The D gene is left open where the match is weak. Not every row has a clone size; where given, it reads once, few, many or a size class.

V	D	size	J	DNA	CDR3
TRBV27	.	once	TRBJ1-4	TGTGCCAGCAGTTTGGTGGGGACTGGGGCCCTGAATGAAAAACTGTTTTTT	CASSLVGTGALNEKLFF
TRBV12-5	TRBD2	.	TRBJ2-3	TGTGCTAGTGGTTTGCCGTGGACTAGCGGGGATTACACAGATACGCAGTATTTT	CASGLPWTSGDYTDTQYF
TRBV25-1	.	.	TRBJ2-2	TGTGCCAGCAGTGGATCCGGGGGCACCGGGGAGCTGTTTTTT	CASSGSGGTGELFF
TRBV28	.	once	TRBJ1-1	TGTGCCAGCAGGACAGCCAACACTGAAGCTTTCTTT	CASRTANTEAFF
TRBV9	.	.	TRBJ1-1	TGTGCCAGCAGCGTAGACAGGAACACTGAAGCTTTCTTT	CASSVDRNTEAFF
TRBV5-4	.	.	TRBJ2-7	TGTGCCAGCAGCCACCCCGACAGTCGGAACGAGCAGTACTTC	CASSHPDSRNEQYF
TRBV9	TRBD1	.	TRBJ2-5	TGTGCCAGCAGCGGAGGGGCGGTGGGGTATAGGACAGGAGAGACCCAGTACTTC	CASSGGAVGYRTGETQYF
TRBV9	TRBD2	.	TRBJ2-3	TGTGCCAGCAGCGTCGGCGGGGGGGGCACAGATACGCAGTATTTT	CASSVGGGGTDTQYF
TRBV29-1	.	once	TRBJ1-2	TGCAGCGTTGATTACAGGGTTGATGGCTACACCTTC	CSVDYRVDGYTF
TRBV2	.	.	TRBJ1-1	TGTGCCAGCAGTACAGACAACGGCGCTGAAGCTTTCTTT	CASSTDNGAEAFF
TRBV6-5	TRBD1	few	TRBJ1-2	TGTGCCAGCAGTCCGGGACAGGGGCACTATGGCTACACCTTC	CASSPGQGHYGYTF
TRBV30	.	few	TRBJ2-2	TGTGCCTGGACCCCAGGGTTCACCGGGGAGCTGTTTTTT	CAWTPGFTGELFF
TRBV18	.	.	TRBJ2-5	TGTGCCAGCTCACCACCGGGGAGTTCTCTCGAGACCCAGTACTTC	CASSPPGSSLETQYF
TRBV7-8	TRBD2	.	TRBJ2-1	TGTGCCAGCAGCTTTTGGGCTAGCGGGGGATCTAATGAGCAGTTCTTC	CASSFWASGGSNEQFF
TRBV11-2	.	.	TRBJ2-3	TGTGCCAGCAGCCCCCGTTCAGATACGCAGTATTTT	CASSPRSDTQYF
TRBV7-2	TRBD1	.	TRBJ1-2	TGTGCCAGCAGCCTTGACAGGGGCCGCGACTATGGCTACACCTTC	CASSLDRGRDYGYTF
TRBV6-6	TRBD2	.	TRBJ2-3	TGTGCCAGCAGCGCGGGGGGGCCGTTCTCAGATACGCAGTATTTT	CASSAGGPFSDTQYF
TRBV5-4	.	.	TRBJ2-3	TGTGCCAGCAGCTTAGACCCAACCGGGGCAGATACGCAGTATTTT	CASSLDPTGADTQYF
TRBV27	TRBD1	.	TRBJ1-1	TGTGCCAGCAGTTTTGGGGACAGACGGAACACTGAAGCTTTCTTT	CASSFGDRRNTEAFF
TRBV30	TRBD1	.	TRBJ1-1	TGTGCCTGGACGAAGAACGACAGGGTCGTGAGCACTGAAGCTTTCTTT	CAWTKNDRVVSTEAFF
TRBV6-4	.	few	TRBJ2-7	TGTGCCAGGTACTACGAGCAGTACTTC	CARYYEQYF
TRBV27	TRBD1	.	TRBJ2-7	TGTGCCAGCAGTTTTCGGGGGACAGGGGCCTACGAGCAGTACTTC	CASSFRGTGAYEQYF
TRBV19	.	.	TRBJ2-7	TGTGCCAGTAGTATCGATAGCTCCTACGAGCAGTACTTC	CASSIDSSYEQYF
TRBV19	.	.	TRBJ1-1	TGTGCCAGTCTACACAGGGTGGGGAACACTGAAGCTTTCTTT	CASLHRVGNTEAFF
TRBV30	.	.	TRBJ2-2	TGTGCCTGGAGTGGAGGTCGTTCGAACACCGGGGAGCTGTTTTTT	CAWSGGRSNTGELFF
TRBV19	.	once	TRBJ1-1	TGTGCCAGTAAAACGGGAAACACTGAAGCTTTCTTT	CASKTGNTEAFF
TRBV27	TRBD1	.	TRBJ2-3	TGTGCCAGCAGAACGCAGAAAAGACAGGGGGACGGCACAGATACGCAGTATTTT	CASRTQKRQGDGTDTQYF
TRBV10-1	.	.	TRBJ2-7	TGCGCCAGCAACTCGGCGGGGCCGACGGGCGAGCAGTACTTC	CASNSAGPTGEQYF
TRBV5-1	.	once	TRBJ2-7	TGCGCCAGCAGCTTTCTCGGGGGATCCTACGAGCAGTACTTC	CASSFLGGSYEQYF
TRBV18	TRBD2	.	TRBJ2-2	TGTGCCAGCTCACCGGTAGCGGGGGACACCGGGGAGCTGTTTTTT	CASSPVAGDTGELFF
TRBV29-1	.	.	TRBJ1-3	TGCAGCGCCGAGGGCTCTGGAAACACCATATATTTT	CSAEGSGNTIYF
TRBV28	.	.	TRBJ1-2	TGTGCCACTGGACAGAACTATGGCTACACCTTC	CATGQNYGYTF
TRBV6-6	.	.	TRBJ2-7	TGTGCCAGCAGTGGCGGAATCTCCTACGAGCAGTACTTC	CASSGGISYEQYF
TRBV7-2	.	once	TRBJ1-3	TGTGCCAGCAGCTTAGTTTTGGCGGGGGACCACACCATATATTTT	CASSLVLAGDHTIYF
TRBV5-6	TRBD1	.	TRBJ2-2	TGTGCCAGCAGCTTCCTTACAGGGGGCGAAACCGGGGAGCTGTTTTTT	CASSFLTGGETGELFF
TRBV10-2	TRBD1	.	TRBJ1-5	TGCGCCAGCAGTGGGGACAGGGCTCAGCCCCAGCATTTT	CASSGDRAQPQHF
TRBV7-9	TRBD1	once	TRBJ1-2	TGTGCCAGCAGCTTAGCCACAGGGGCGCAGGGCTACACCTTC	CASSLATGAQGYTF
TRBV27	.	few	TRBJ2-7	TGTGCCAGCATGGACACGACCTACGAGCAGTACTTC	CASMDTTYEQYF
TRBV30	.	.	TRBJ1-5	TGTGCCTGGAGTGTCGGTCGACAGCCCCAGCATTTT	CAWSVGRQPQHF
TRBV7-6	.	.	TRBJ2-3	TGTGCCAGCAGCTTAGGGCCCGCAGATACGCAGTATTTT	CASSLGPADTQYF
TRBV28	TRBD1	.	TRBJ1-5	TGTGCCAGCAGACGACAGGGGAGTCAGCCCCAGCATTTT	CASRRQGSQPQHF
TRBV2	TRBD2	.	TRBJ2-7	TGTGCCAGCACCGTGACTAGCGGGGCGGTCTTTGTCTACGAGCAGTACTTC	CASTVTSGAVFVYEQYF
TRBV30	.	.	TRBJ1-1	TGTGCCTGGAGAGACCTACAGGGATGGGGCACTGAAGCTTTCTTT	CAWRDLQGWGTEAFF
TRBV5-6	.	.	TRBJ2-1	TGTGCCAGCAGCTTCACACGGAGCTCCTACAATGAGCAGTTCTTC	CASSFTRSSYNEQFF
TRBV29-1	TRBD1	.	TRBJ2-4	TGCAGCGTCGCTCGGACAGGGATGCGGTACTTC	CSVARTGMRYF
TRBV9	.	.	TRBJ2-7	TGTGCCAGCAGCCCAGAGGCAGGGCCAACCTACGAGCAGTACTTC	CASSPEAGPTYEQYF
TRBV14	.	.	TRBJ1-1	TGTGCCAGCAGCCGAACGGCGGGGGCCACTGAAGCTTTCTTT	CASSRTAGATEAFF
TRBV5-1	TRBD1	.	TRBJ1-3	TGCGCCAGCAGCTTTTCCGGGACAGGGGGCGCCCACACCATATATTTT	CASSFSGTGGAHTIYF
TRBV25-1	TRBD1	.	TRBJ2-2	TGTGCCAGCAGTGCCGGACAGGGGGCTATTGGGGAGCTGTTTTTT	CASSAGQGAIGELFF
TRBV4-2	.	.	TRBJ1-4	TGTGCCAGCAGCCAAGATAATTCGGGTTATGAAAAACTGTTTTTT	CASSQDNSGYEKLFF
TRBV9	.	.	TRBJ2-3	TGTGCCAGCAGCGTAGGGATTACGACATCGGGGGTACGCACAGATACGCAGTATTTT	CASSVGITTSGVRTDTQYF
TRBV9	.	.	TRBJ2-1	TGTGCCAGCAGCGGAGGGCGGGGCTACAATGAGCAGTTCTTC	CASSGGRGYNEQFF
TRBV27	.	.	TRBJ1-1	TGTGCCAGCAGTGGGGCAGTGAACACTGAAGCTTTCTTT	CASSGAVNTEAFF
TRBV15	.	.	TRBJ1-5	TGTGCCACCAGCAGAGATGTCAGGGCAAATCAGCCCCAGCATTTT	CATSRDVRANQPQHF
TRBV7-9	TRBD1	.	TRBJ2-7	TGTGCCAGCAGCTTAGAGGGGGCGAAAGAGCAGTACTTC	CASSLEGAKEQYF